The clone carrying this T cell receptor (beta chain) was counted between two and nine times. This entry is derived from a study of control samples from healthy donors and cancer patients. In germline, CDR1 is MNHEY, CDR2 SVGAGI. This CDR3 region has 14 residues. The ends lost 10 bases at V and 8 bases at J; junction bases unmatched: 14. Libraries were prepared by immunoSEQ multiplex PCR; TCRdb keeps only in-frame clonotypes and omits some of them. The sample shows hundreds of thousands of clones, around 90% of them seen only once. Sequencing was done on a sample of PBMCs. The clonotype comes from a man aged 35 to 55 with head and neck cancer. The chain links TRBV6-5 to TRBJ1-2; 9 bases are a match to TRBD1. DNA of the CDR3: TGTGCCACAACCGGGACAGGGTTATCGGGAGGCTACACCTTC. Its translation is CATTGTGLSGGYTF.